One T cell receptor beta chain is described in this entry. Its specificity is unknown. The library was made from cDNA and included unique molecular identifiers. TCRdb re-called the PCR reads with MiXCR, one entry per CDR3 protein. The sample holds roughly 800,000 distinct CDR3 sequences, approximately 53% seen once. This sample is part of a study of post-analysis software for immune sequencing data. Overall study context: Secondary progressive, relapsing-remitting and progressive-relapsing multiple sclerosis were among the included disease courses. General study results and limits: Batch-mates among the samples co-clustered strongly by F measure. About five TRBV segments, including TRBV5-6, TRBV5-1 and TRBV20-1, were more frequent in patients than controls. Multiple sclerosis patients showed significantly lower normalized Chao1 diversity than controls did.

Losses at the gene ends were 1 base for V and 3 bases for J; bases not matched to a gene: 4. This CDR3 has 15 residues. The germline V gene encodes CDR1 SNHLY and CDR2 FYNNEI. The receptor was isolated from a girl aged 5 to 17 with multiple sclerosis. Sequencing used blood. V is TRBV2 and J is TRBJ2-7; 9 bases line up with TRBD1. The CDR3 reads CASSEEGTGNYEQYF. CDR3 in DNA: TGTGCCAGCAGTGAAGAGGGGACAGGGAACTACGAGCAGTACTTC.